The source of this T cell receptor (beta chain) is a study of CD8 T cells in ankylosing spondylitis. Broader study findings: Past studies reported some motif variants in reactive arthritis synovial fluid and blood. Reportedly, disease-linked clones are significantly enriched in ankylosing spondylitis patients' matched synovial fluid. The study identified a TCR beta motif of fewer than 10 highly homologous variants that appeared characteristic of ankylosing spondylitis blood. In peripheral blood, disease-linked CD8+ clones occurred at relatively low frequencies.

In regard to this clonotype: The antigen remains undetermined.

Libraries for TCR beta were made by quantitative 5'-RACE with molecular barcodes. TCRdb re-called the 5' RACE reads with MiXCR, one entry per CDR3 protein. The data show 750,000 to 850,000 distinct CDR3 sequences, with 10% to 15% seen just once and around 0.51% held by the top ten. CDR1 and CDR2 (germline): KGHSH, LQKENI. The CDR3 spans 15 residues. The V gene end was trimmed by 5 bases and the J gene end by 0 bases; junction bases not matched to a gene: 5. The TCR originated in a male donor with ankylosing spondylitis. The rearrangement links TRBV18 to TRBJ1-1; TRBD1 agrees at 8 bases. The specimen was blood, either unsorted or a sorted T cell fraction (not recorded which). The CDR3, as DNA: TGTGCCAGCTCATTTCGACAGGGGTTGAACACTGAAGCTTTCTTT. It yields the protein CASSFRQGLNTEAFF.